A single T cell receptor beta chain is shown here with its context. The antigen is not known. CDR1 and CDR2 (germline): MDHEN, SYDVKM. The CDR3 loop spans 15 amino acids. V was shortened by 6 bases and J by 3 bases, with 12 bases between the two germline ends. The sample originates from a study of cytomegalovirus exposure and HLA in healthy donors. Use of 60 Vbeta and 13 Jbeta primers characterized the PCR. TCRdb's copy holds only in-frame clones and misses some; the assay was immunoSEQ multiplex PCR. Seen here are some 140,000 clones, about two thirds observed once, and the top ten hold 2.4%. General study findings and limits: It was reportedly the case that the classifier diagnosed cytomegalovirus status with high specificity and sensitivity.

The chain links TRBV28 to TRBJ1-6; D might be TRBD1 (5 bases). This TCR was recovered from a woman in her 40s in good health and CMV-seronegative. Sequences were obtained from PBMCs. CDR3 protein: CASSRVQVYNSPLHF. In DNA, the CDR3 is TGTGCCAGCAGCAGGGTCCAGGTCTATAATTCACCCCTCCACTTT.